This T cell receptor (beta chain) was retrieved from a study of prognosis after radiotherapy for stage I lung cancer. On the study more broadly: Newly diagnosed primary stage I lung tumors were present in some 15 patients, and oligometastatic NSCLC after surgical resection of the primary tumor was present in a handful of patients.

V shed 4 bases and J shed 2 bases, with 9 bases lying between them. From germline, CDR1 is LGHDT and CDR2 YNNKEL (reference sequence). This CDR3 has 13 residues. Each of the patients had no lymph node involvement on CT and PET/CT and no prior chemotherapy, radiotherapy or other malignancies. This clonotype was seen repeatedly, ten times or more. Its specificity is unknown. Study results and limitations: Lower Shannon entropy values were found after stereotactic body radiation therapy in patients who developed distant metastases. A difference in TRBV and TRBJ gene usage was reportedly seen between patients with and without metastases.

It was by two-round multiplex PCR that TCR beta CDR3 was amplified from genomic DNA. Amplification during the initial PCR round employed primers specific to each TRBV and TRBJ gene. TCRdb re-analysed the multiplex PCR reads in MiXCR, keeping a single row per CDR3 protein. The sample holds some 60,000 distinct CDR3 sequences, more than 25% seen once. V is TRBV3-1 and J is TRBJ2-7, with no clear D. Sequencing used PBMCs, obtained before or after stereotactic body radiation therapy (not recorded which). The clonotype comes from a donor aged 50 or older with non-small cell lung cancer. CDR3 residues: CASSPSGTYEQYF. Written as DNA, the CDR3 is TGTGCCAGCAGCCCCTCAGGTACCTACGAGCAGTACTTC.